Shown below are 21 T cell receptor beta chains from a single sample sequenced in a study of cytomegalovirus exposure and HLA in healthy donors. The PCR used 60 Vbeta and 13 Jbeta primers. The table came from immunoSEQ multiplex PCR; TCRdb's copy has only in-frame clones and leaves some out. The data show 110,000 to 150,000 clones, with around 76% seen just once and less than 3% held by the top ten. Source material: PBMCs. The receptors were gathered from a male donor in good health and CMV-seronegative.

CDR3 in amino acids: CASSDSGARGEQFF. The CDR3 nucleotides read TGTGCCAGCAGCGATAGCGGGGCGCGGGGTGAGCAGTTCTTC. The J gene is TRBJ2-1, the V gene TRBV9; 8 bases align to TRBD2. Germline CDR1 is SGDLS and CDR2 is YYNGEE. V gave up 3 bases and J gave up 9 bases; unmatched junction bases: 8. This CDR3 has 14 amino acids.

The chain joins TRBV6-5 to TRBJ2-1, with unresolved D. Germline CDR1 is MNHEY and CDR2 is SVGAGI. The CDR3 runs 11 residues. Trimming removed 6 bases at V and 8 bases at J, with 8 bases between. The CDR3 DNA follows: TGTGCCAGCAGCCACTTCCATGAGCAGTTCTTC. This translates into CASSHFHEQFF.

V usage is TRBV29-1 and J usage is TRBJ1-1; D not resolved. CDR1 SQVTM and CDR2 ANQGSEA come from the germline V gene. CDR3 size: 13 residues. V was cut by 6 bases and J by 4 bases, with 15 bases left in between. The CDR3 sequence: CSVGEDLRTEAFF. The CDR3 DNA is TGCAGCGTCGGAGAGGATCTTCGCACTGAAGCTTTCTTT.

The gene calls are TRBV5-8 and TRBJ1-1, with a weak D call TRBD1 (6 bases). Per germline, CDR1 SGHTS and CDR2 YDEGEE. V dropped 0 bases and J dropped 6 bases, with 15 bases sitting between them. This CDR3 region has 15 residues. The CDR3 sequence is CASSLAWAGAPEAFF. In nucleotides, the CDR3 is TGTGCCAGCAGCTTGGCCTGGGCAGGGGCCCCTGAAGCTTTCTTT.

This rearrangement joins TRBV7-2 to TRBJ1-4; 9 bases fit TRBD1. In germline, CDR1 is SGHTA, CDR2 FQGNSA. V was pared by 5 bases and J by 6 bases, with 4 bases of the junction left unmatched. This CDR3 has 14 residues. CDR3: CASSSGTGYEKLFF. CDR3 DNA: TGTGCCAGCAGCAGCGGGACAGGGTATGAAAAACTGTTTTTT. Using reference TRBV7-2 and TRBJ1-4 for the parts outside the CDR3, the full variable domain is GAGVSQSPSNKVTEKGKDVELRCDPISGHTALYWYRQSLGQGLEFLIYFQGNSAPDKSGLPSDRFSAERTGGSVSTLTIQRTQQEDSAVYLCASSSGTGYEKLFFGSGTQLSVL.

The chain is built from TRBV5-1 and TRBJ1-1; possibly TRBD1 for D (6 bases). Trimming cost V 7 bases and J 3 bases, with 16 bases left between them. There are 14 residues in the CDR3. The germline gives CDR1 SGHRS, CDR2 YFSETQ. The CDR3 DNA reads as TGCGCCAGCCATTGGGGGGGGCCGGACACTGAAGCTTTCTTT. Translating gives CASHWGGPDTEAFF.

V is TRBV15 and J is TRBJ2-7; the D is unclear. The CDR3 covers 14 residues. Trimming took 0 bases from V and 1 from J, leaving 7 bases between them. Germline CDR1 LNHNV, CDR2 YYDKDF (reference sequence). CDR3 sequence: CATSRDRKSYEQYF. The DNA of the CDR3 is TGTGCCACCAGCAGAGACAGGAAATCCTACGAGCAGTACTTC.

The CDR3 region is CSVAGQGGQPQHF. CDR3 in DNA: TGCAGCGTTGCTGGACAGGGTGGTCAGCCCCAGCATTTT. The chain recombines TRBV29-1 with TRBJ1-5; 8 bases are a match to TRBD1. The junction had 5 bases not matched to a gene; V was cut back by 4 bases and J by 6 bases. The V gene's germline CDR1 is SQVTM and CDR2 ANQGSEA. The CDR3 totals 13 residues.

The V and J genes are TRBV6-6 and TRBJ2-7; a possible D gene is TRBD2 (5 bases). CDR1 MNHNY and CDR2 SVGAGI come from the germline V gene (reference sequence). The CDR3 length is 14 residues. Trimming took 2 bases from V and 3 from J, leaving 11 bases between them. The CDR3 DNA reads as TGTGCCAGCAGTTACCCCGCTGGGAGCTACGAGCAGTACTTC. Its protein is CASSYPAGSYEQYF.

The genes are TRBV5-1 and TRBJ2-2; 9 bases fit TRBD2. The V gene's germline CDR1 is SGHRS and CDR2 YFSETQ. The V and J ends lost 5 bases and 2 bases, in that order; junction bases with no gene match: 7. The CDR3 is 16 amino acids. In DNA form, the CDR3 reads TGCGCCAGCAGAAGGGAGCGGGGGGCCAACACCGGGGAGCTGTTTTTT. Its protein product is CASRRERGANTGELFF.

V usage is TRBV7-6 and J usage is TRBJ1-5; 8 bases align to TRBD1. Germline V CDR1 and CDR2: SGHVS, FNYEAQ. CDR3 size: 17 residues. Losses at the gene ends were 1 base for V and 0 bases for J; bases not matched to a gene: 5. The CDR3 reads CASSLEQGAVSNQPQHF. Written as DNA, the CDR3 is TGTGCCAGCAGCTTAGAGCAGGGGGCAGTTAGCAATCAGCCCCAGCATTTT.

V and J are TRBV6-8 and TRBJ2-7, with D possibly matching TRBD2 (5 bases). Trimming cost V 6 bases and J 6 bases, with 15 bases left between them. CDR3 length: 13 amino acids. The germline gives CDR1 MNHGY, CDR2 SAAAGT. The CDR3 sequence: CASSELLEGEQYF. The CDR3 DNA reads as TGTGCCAGCAGCGAGCTCTTAGAGGGCGAGCAGTACTTC.

The sample holds a few counts of this clone. The chain has TRBV5-1 and TRBJ1-1, with unresolved D. Germline V gene sequence: CDR1 SGHRS, CDR2 YFSETQ. This CDR3 spans 15 amino acids. V lost 4 bases to trimming and J lost 2 bases, with 15 bases between them. The CDR3 DNA is TGCGCCAGCAGCCCGATACAAGGAGTAAACACTGAAGCTTTCTTT. It specifies CASSPIQGVNTEAFF.

In regard to this clone: Other DNA sequences from this sample encode an identical CDR3 as well. V is TRBV5-1 and J is TRBJ1-2, with a weak D call TRBD1 (6 bases). The CDR3 consists of 14 residues. Trimming left V 0 bases short and J 2 bases short, with 8 bases between. Germline CDR1 and CDR2: SGHRS and YFSETQ. The CDR3, as DNA: TGCGCCAGCAGCTTGGGTCAGGGGAACTATGGCTACACCTTC. Translated, it gives CASSLGQGNYGYTF.

The CDR3 reads CASSVAREPLDTQYF. The DNA of the CDR3 is TGTGCCAGCAGCGTAGCACGGGAGCCCCTGGATACGCAGTATTTT. The gene calls are TRBV9 and TRBJ2-3, with D maybe TRBD2 (6 bases). Looked up from germline, CDR1 is SGDLS and CDR2 is YYNGEE. The CDR3 is 15 residues long. Trimming took 0 bases from V and 6 from J, leaving 14 bases between them.

The V gene is TRBV7-8, the J gene TRBJ1-1; a weak D match, TRBD1 (6 bases). V lost 4 bases to trimming and J lost 4 bases, with 10 bases between them. The germline gives CDR1 SGHVS, CDR2 FQNEAQ. This CDR3 is 13 amino acids long. CDR3 region: CASSYGQPTEAFF. The DNA of the CDR3 is TGTGCCAGCAGCTACGGACAGCCCACTGAAGCTTTCTTT.

V gene TRBV5-1 combines with J gene TRBJ2-2, with 7 bases that match TRBD1. The germline V gene encodes CDR1 SGHRS and CDR2 YFSETQ. CDR3 size: 15 residues. Unmatched junction bases numbered 7, after V lost 2 bases and J lost 6 bases. The CDR3 loop is CASSLYNRGAGELFF. For the CDR3, the DNA is TGCGCCAGCAGCTTATATAACAGGGGTGCCGGGGAGCTGTTTTTT. The full variable domain, in which reference TRBV5-1 and TRBJ2-2 provide the parts outside the CDR3, is KAGVTQTPRYLIKTRGQQVTLSCSPISGHRSVSWYQQTPGQGLQFLFEYFSETQRNKGNFPGRFSGRQFSNSRSEMNVSTLELGDSALYLCASSLYNRGAGELFFGEGSRLTVL.

CDR3 nucleotides: TGTGCCAGTAGTAGGGCAGGGGGCAGCTACGAGCAGTACTTC. This gives the protein CASSRAGGSYEQYF. The chain employs TRBV19 and TRBJ2-7, with 8 bases lining up with TRBD1. Germline V lookup: CDR1 LNHDA, CDR2 SQIVND (reference sequence). This CDR3 is 14 amino acids long. Losses at the gene ends were 4 bases for V and 3 bases for J; bases not matched to a gene: 5.

The chain recombines TRBV7-9 with TRBJ1-2; TRBD1 matches 8 bases. V shed 5 bases and J 5 bases; nucleotides not matched to a gene: 10. Germline V gives CDR1 SEHNR, CDR2 FQNEAQ (reference sequence). This CDR3 is built from 15 residues. CDR3 residues: CASSPTDRVLYGYTF. CDR3 nucleotide sequence: TGTGCCAGCAGCCCAACGGACAGGGTTCTATATGGCTACACCTTC.

This chain uses TRBV5-1 with TRBJ2-2; possibly TRBD2 for D (5 bases). V was pared by 0 bases and J by 6 bases, with 18 bases between. The V gene's germline CDR1 is SGHRS and CDR2 YFSETQ. CDR3 length: 17 amino acids. CDR3 DNA sequence: TGCGCCAGCAGCTTGGAGACAATGAGGGCTAGGGCCGGGGAGCTGTTTTTT. Protein sequence: CASSLETMRARAGELFF.

V gene TRBV19 combines with J gene TRBJ2-3; TRBD2 agrees at 12 bases. The germline V gene encodes CDR1 LNHDA and CDR2 SQIVND (reference sequence). V was pared by 4 bases and J by 3 bases, with 5 bases of the junction left unmatched. This CDR3 comprises 16 residues. CDR3 residues: CASSTSGRVETDTQYF. The CDR3 nucleotides are TGTGCCAGTAGTACTAGCGGGAGGGTTGAGACAGATACGCAGTATTTT. Together with reference TRBV19 and TRBJ2-3, the CDR3 gives the full variable domain: DGGITQSPKYLFRKEGQNVTLSCEQNLNHDAMYWYRQDPGQGLRLIYYSQIVNDFQKGDIAEGYSVSREKKESFPLTVTSAQKNPTAFYLCASSTSGRVETDTQYFGPGTRLTVL.